What follows is one TCR beta chain and its context. Its antigen is unknown. No base quality values were provided; no much bigger clone lies one nucleotide off. The sample originates from a study of read filtering for tumor transcriptome and immune sequencing (TCRdb year 2020). General notes on the study: Of the patients in the cohort, around 18 were male and fewer than 15 were female, and their mean age was about 72 years, with a range of about 47 to 85. Under revised international staging, eight or nine patients fell into R-ISS I, some 15 into R-ISS II and 7 into R-ISS III. After DNase treatment, whole-transcriptome libraries were prepared with the TruSeq RNA Access Library Prep Kit. TCR-region mapped reads per sample ranged from about 4.05 to 11 million with IR-seq versus only roughly 85 to 1,300 with RNA-seq. Using the same bone marrow samples, the study compared TCR repertoires obtained by targeted immune repertoire sequencing with those obtained by bulk whole-transcriptome sequencing. As a main aim, a read-filtering strategy for immune repertoire data was addressed, with the specific question being whether clonotypes supported by a single read should be removed.

Results and caveats for the whole study, not just this receptor: The sorted CD138-negative fraction was composed of a mixed bone marrow immune population rather than of purified T cells. Single-read clonotypes made up roughly 85% of clonotypes but only approximately 3.5% of total reads in IR-seq, compared with approximately 75% of clonotypes and approximately 40% of reads in RNA-seq. Compared with RNA-seq, IR-seq captured clonotypes at much greater depth and more reliably, and a smaller IR-seq throughput was enough to identify most of the shared clonotypes. The correlation between IR-seq and RNA-seq shared clonotype proportions rose when single-read clonotypes were removed.

CDR1 and CDR2 are read off the germline V gene (reference sequence) as LGHDT and YNNKEL. At the junction V is shortened by 1 base and J by 0 bases, with 10 bases in between. Reading from cysteine to phenylalanine, the CDR3 counts 16 amino acids. Of the read, only the CDR3 DNA is kept; its 48 bases are in frame from base 1. Bone marrow was sampled from every patient at the time of active disease. Ficoll-Hypaque density gradient centrifugation was used to isolate bone marrow mononuclear cells. Myeloma plasma cells were removed and CD138-negative cells were collected by negative selection after labeling with CD138 magnetic microbeads on a MACS separator. Flow cytometry on an Attune NxT with CD138 antibodies was used to check the purity of the isolated cells. TRIzol reagent was used to extract total RNA, and a NanoDrop spectrophotometer was used to quantify the extracted RNA. For each patient, the CD138-negative bone marrow sample underwent paired RNA-seq and IR-seq.

The Immunoverse kit was used to build TCR libraries from around 420 ng RNA, with molecular barcoded adaptors covering alpha/delta and beta/gamma chains. TCR library preparation was performed with the same RNA that was used for transcriptome sequencing. TCR libraries were sequenced on an Illumina HiSeq 4000 with 2 x 150 cycles. As for the original processing: With MiXCR, TCR reads were aligned to human V, D, J and C references and assembled into CDR3 clonotypes, with quality filtering and error correction included. The tcR package in R was used to analyze clonotype counts and gene usage diversity. Raw mapping reads were checked after the RNA-seq reads had been mapped by STAR aligner version 2.5.3a onto the human GRCh37 genome. To test how sequencing depth affects detected clonotypes, IR-seq fastq files were randomly downsampled with Seqtk 1.3. TCRdb handled the public reads itself, with Q25 trimming in fastp and clone calling in MiXCR, and kept productive beta chains. For every CDR3 protein sequence, its rows merge into one entry that carries the most common genes and DNA. It is TCRdb's table, rather than the study itself, that gives the V and J calls and clone size. Across this sample there are tens of thousands of distinct CDR3 sequences, with 20% seen only once. 17% of the sample rests with the top ten.

Here the chain combines TRBV3-1 and TRBJ1-3, with the D gene call left open. The sequencing input was a population of CD138-negative cells sorted from bone marrow. What the cell subset or site label conveys for this sample: bone marrow mononuclear cells depleted of CD138+ plasma/myeloma cells by negative magnetic selection. This clonotype was sampled from a donor at least 40 years old with multiple myeloma. The CDR3 sequence is CASSQGHASSGNTIYF. The bases are TGTGCCAGCAGCCAAGGACATGCGAGCTCTGGAAACACCATATATTTT.